The 9 T cell receptor beta chains presented below share a single source sample, sequenced in a study of shared clonotypes between healthy human individuals. The data were produced by immunoSEQ multiplex PCR, yet TCRdb's version contains in-frame clones alone and is incomplete. There are 1,500,000 or so clones in the sample; just under 99% occur only once, and about 0.34% lies in the top ten. Sample: naive CD4+ T cells sorted from blood. This sample's subset: CD45RA+ positively selected. The receptors here all came from a man in his thirties or forties in good health.

The chain has TRBV19 and TRBJ2-1; 10 positions match TRBD1. Germline V gene sequence: CDR1 LNHDA, CDR2 SQIVND (reference sequence). This CDR3 has 15 amino acids. With V trimmed by 3 bases and J by 9 bases, 8 bases remained unmatched. As DNA, the CDR3 is TGTGCCAGTAGTATTGGGACAGGGGTGGGAGTTGAGCAGTTCTTC. Protein: CASSIGTGVGVEQFF.

On this clone: Other nucleotide sequences from this sample produce the same CDR3. The gene calls are TRBV5-1 and TRBJ2-7; 9 nucleotides align to TRBD2. This CDR3 has 14 amino acids. The trim removed 0 bases at V and 6 bases at J, leaving 4 bases unmatched. The germline gives CDR1 SGHRS, CDR2 YFSETQ. Here the CDR3 reads CASSLVAGGSEQYF. In DNA form, the CDR3 reads TGCGCCAGCAGCTTGGTCGCGGGGGGGTCCGAGCAGTACTTC.

The chain employs TRBV9 and TRBJ2-7; D possibly matches TRBD1 or TRBD2 (6 bases each). The CDR3 consists of 14 residues. Germline CDR1 and CDR2: SGDLS and YYNGEE. The V and J ends lost 4 bases and 1 base respectively, with 12 bases between them. CDR3 amino acids: CASSYGGQSYEQYF. The CDR3 bases are TGTGCCAGCAGCTATGGGGGGCAATCCTACGAGCAGTACTTC.

The chain couples TRBV28 to TRBJ1-2; D gene unclear. V gave up 1 base and J gave up 2 bases, with 11 bases separating them. Germline CDR1 MDHEN, CDR2 SYDVKM. The CDR3 runs to 15 residues. In nucleotides, the CDR3 is TGTGCCAGCAGTTTATTCGGCAGGACCAACTATGGCTACACCTTC. This codes for CASSLFGRTNYGYTF.

Concerning this clone: Other nucleotide sequences from this sample produce the same CDR3. The chain joins TRBV6-5 to TRBJ1-5, with 10 bases that match TRBD1. The CDR3 length is 14 residues. Germline CDR1 reads MNHEY; CDR2 reads SVGAGI. V lost 6 bases, J lost 2 bases, and 1 base stayed unmatched. In DNA form, the CDR3 reads TGTGCCAGCAGAGGACAGGGGGGCAATCAGCCCCAGCATTTT. The encoded protein is CASRGQGGNQPQHF.

This chain links TRBV5-5 with TRBJ2-2; 14 nucleotides match TRBD2. Germline V gives CDR1 SGHKS, CDR2 YYEKEE (reference sequence). Germline trimming cut 0 bases from V and 4 bases from J; bases unmatched to any gene: 5. This CDR3 spans 18 amino acids. This CDR3 reads CASSLAGTSGSGTGELFF. Written as DNA, the CDR3 is TGTGCCAGCAGCTTGGCCGGGACTAGCGGGAGTGGCACCGGGGAGCTGTTTTTT. The variable domain in full, with the rest retrieved from reference TRBV5-5 and TRBJ2-2, is DAGVTQSPTHLIKTRGQQVTLRCSPISGHKSVSWYQQVLGQGPQFIFQYYEKEERGRGNFPDRFSARQFPNYSSELNVNALLLGDSALYLCASSLAGTSGSGTGELFFGEGSRLTVL.

This chain joins TRBV11-2 and TRBJ2-3, with a possible D match to TRBD1 (5 bases). Trimming pared 2 bases from V and 0 bases from J, leaving 12 bases between. CDR1 and CDR2 from the germline V gene are SGHAT and FQNNGV. The CDR3 runs 16 residues. CDR3 region: CASSLRTGPSTDTQYF. CDR3 DNA sequence: TGTGCCAGCAGCTTAAGAACAGGTCCTAGCACAGATACGCAGTATTTT.

The chain links TRBV18 to TRBJ2-1, with 14 nucleotides matching TRBD2. The CDR3 covers 20 residues. The germline CDR1 and CDR2 sequences are KGHSH and LQKENI. The J segment lost 1 base and the V segment lost 2 bases, leaving 10 bases of the junction unmatched. In nucleotides, the CDR3 is TGTGCCAGCTCACCAAGGTTTCCGACTAGCGGGAGGGAGTCCTACAATGAGCAGTTCTTC. Protein product: CASSPRFPTSGRESYNEQFF.

In nucleotides, the CDR3 is TGTGCCAGCAGCTCATCAGGGGGCTCTCAGCCCCAGCATTTT. Translating it yields CASSSSGGSQPQHF. The genes are TRBV7-3 and TRBJ1-5, with 8 bases matching TRBD1. CDR1 and CDR2 (germline): SGHTA, FQGTGA. Trimming cost V 4 bases and J 6 bases; bases outside gene matches: 5. This CDR3 comprises 14 residues.